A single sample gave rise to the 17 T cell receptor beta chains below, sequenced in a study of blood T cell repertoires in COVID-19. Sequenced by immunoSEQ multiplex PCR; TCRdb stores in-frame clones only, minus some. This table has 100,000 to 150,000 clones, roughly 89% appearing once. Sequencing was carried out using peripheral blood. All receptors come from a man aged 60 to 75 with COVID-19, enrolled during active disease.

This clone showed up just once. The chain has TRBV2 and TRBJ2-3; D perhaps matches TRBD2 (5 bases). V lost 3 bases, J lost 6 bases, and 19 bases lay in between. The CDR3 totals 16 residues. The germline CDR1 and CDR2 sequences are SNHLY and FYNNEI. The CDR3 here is CASSEAAGSRRDTQYF. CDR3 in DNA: TGTGCCAGCAGTGAGGCGGCAGGATCCCGGAGGGATACGCAGTATTTT. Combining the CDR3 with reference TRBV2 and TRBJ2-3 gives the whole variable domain EPEVTQTPSHQVTQMGQEVILRCVPISNHLYFYWYRQILGQKVEFLVSFYNNEISEKSEIFDDQFSVERPDGSNFTLKIRSTKLEDSAMYFCASSEAAGSRRDTQYFGPGTRLTVL.

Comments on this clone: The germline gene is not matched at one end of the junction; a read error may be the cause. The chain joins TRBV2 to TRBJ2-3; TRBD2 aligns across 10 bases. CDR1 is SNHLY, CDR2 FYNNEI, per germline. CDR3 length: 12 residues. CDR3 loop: CASSPALAGAGF. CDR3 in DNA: TGTGCCAGCAGCCCCGCCCTAGCGGGGGCGGGTTTT.

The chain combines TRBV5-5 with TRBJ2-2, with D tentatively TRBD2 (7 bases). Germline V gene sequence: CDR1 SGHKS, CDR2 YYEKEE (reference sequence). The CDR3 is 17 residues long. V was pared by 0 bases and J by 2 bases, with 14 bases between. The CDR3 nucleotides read TGTGCCAGCAGCTTGGCAAGCGGGACACTTAACACCGGGGAGCTGTTTTTT. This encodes CASSLASGTLNTGELFF. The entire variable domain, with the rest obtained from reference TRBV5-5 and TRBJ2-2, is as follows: DAGVTQSPTHLIKTRGQQVTLRCSPISGHKSVSWYQQVLGQGPQFIFQYYEKEERGRGNFPDRFSARQFPNYSSELNVNALLLGDSALYLCASSLASGTLNTGELFFGEGSRLTVL.

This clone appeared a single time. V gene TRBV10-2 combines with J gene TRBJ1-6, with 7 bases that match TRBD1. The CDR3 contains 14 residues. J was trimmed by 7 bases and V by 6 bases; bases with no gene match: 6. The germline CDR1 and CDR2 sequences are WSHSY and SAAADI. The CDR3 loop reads CASSRQGGNSPLHF. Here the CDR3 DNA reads TGCGCCAGCAGCCGACAGGGTGGGAATTCACCCCTCCACTTT.

CDR3 DNA: TGTGCCAGCAGTGAGCCAGGGCGTTTAACCCAGTACTTC. Translating gives CASSEPGRLTQYF. The chain joins TRBV6-1 to TRBJ2-5, with a weak D call TRBD1 (5 bases). This CDR3 is built from 13 residues. Trimming removed 3 bases at V and 8 bases at J, with 13 bases between. Germline CDR1 MNHNS, CDR2 SASEGT.

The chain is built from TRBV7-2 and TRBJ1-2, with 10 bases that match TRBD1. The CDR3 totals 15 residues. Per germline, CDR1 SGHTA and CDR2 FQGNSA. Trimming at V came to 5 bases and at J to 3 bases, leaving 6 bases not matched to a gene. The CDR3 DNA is TGTGCCAGCAGCCCCGACAGGGGGCATTACTATGGCTACACCTTC. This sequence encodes CASSPDRGHYYGYTF.

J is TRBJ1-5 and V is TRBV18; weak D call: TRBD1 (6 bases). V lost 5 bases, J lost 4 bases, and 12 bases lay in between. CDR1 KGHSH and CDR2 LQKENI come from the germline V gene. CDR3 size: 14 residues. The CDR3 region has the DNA TGTGCCAGCTCAGACAGGCAGGGGAATCAGCCCCAGCATTTT. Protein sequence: CASSDRQGNQPQHF.

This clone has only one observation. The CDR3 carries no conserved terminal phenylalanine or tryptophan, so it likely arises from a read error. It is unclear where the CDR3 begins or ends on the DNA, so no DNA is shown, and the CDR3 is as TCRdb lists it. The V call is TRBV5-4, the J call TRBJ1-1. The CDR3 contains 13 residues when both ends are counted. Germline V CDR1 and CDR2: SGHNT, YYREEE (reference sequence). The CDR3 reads CASSHAAGAPYGG.

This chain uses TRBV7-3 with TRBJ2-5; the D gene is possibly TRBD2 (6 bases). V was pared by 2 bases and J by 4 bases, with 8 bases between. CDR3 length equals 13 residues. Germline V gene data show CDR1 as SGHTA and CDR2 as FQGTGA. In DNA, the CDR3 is TGTGCCAGCAGCTTAGTGGGGGGAGAGACCCAGTACTTC. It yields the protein CASSLVGGETQYF.

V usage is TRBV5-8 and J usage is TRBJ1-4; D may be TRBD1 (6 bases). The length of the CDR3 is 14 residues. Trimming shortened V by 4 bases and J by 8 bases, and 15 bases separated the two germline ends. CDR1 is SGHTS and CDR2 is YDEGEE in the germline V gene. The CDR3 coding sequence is TGTGCCAGCAGCATACTACAGGGTTGGGAAAAACTGTTTTTT. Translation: CASSILQGWEKLFF.

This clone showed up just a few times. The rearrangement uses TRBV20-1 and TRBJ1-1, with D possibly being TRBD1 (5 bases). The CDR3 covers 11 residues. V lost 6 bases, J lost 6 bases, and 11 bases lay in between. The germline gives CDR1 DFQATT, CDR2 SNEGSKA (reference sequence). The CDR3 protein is CSANRQSEAFF. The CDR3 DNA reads TGCAGTGCAAATCGACAGTCTGAAGCTTTCTTT.

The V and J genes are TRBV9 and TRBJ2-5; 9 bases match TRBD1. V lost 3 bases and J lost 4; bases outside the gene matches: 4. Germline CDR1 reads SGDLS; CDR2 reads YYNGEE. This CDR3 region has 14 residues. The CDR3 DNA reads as TGTGCCAGCAGCGGGGACAGGGCTGGAGAGACCCAGTACTTC. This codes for CASSGDRAGETQYF.

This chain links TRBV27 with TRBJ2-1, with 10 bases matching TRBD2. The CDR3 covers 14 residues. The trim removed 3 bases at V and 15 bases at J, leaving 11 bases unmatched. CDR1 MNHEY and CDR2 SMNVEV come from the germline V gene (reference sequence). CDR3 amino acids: CASSFRASGGPPFF. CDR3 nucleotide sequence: TGTGCCAGCAGTTTCAGGGCTAGCGGGGGCCCTCCGTTCTTC.

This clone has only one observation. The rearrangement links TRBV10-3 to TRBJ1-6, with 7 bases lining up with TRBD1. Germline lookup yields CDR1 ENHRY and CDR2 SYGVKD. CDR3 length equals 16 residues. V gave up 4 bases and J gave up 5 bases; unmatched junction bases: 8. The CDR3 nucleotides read TGTGCCATCAGTGCCCCCGACAGGGAGGATAATTCACCCCTCCACTTT. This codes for CAISAPDREDNSPLHF.

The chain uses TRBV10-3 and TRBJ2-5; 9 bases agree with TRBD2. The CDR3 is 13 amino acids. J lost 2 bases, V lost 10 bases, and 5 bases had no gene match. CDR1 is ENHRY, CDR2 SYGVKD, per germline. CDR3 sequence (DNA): TGTGCCACCTTAGCGGGAGAGCAAGAGACCCAGTACTTC. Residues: CATLAGEQETQYF.

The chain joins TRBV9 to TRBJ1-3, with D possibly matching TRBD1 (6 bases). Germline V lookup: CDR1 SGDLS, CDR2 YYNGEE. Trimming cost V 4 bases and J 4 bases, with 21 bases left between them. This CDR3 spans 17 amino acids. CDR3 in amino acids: CASSPQTGLFLGNTIYF. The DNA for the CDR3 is TGTGCCAGCAGCCCACAGACAGGTTTGTTTCTCGGAAACACCATATATTTT.

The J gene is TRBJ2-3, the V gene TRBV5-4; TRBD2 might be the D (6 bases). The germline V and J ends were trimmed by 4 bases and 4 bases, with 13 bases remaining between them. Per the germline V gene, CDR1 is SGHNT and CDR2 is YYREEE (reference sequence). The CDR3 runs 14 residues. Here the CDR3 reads CASSREPASDTQYF. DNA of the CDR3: TGTGCCAGCAGCCGGGAGCCAGCCTCAGATACGCAGTATTTT.